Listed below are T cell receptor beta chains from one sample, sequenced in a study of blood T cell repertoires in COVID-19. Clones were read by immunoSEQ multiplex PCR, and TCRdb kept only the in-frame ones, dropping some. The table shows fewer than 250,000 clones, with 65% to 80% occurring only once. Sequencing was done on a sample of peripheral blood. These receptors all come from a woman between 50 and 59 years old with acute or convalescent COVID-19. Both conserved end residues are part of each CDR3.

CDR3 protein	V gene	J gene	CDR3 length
CASSPLAGGRNTQYF	TRBV6-5	TRBJ2-3	15
CASSTGTGGAPTYEQYF	TRBV5-1	TRBJ2-7	17
CASSFGGDEAFF	TRBV7-8	TRBJ1-1	12
CASSLLQGETQYF	TRBV7-2	TRBJ2-5	13
CASSQIHDNQPQHF	TRBV3-1/TRBV3-2	TRBJ1-5	14
CASSPGLAVSYEQYF	TRBV6-2/TRBV6-3	TRBJ2-7	15
CASSSGGARESEAFF	TRBV6-5	TRBJ1-1	15
CASSIGRGLGANVLTF	TRBV27	TRBJ2-6	16
CASSPTGTPPLHF	TRBV19	TRBJ1-6	13
CASSLIGTGLFGELFF	TRBV7-2	TRBJ2-2	16
CASTPTGGAKRSYNEQFF	TRBV28	TRBJ2-1	18
CASSQGTGPYEQYF	TRBV2	TRBJ2-7	14
CASSQVLRNEQFF	TRBV4-3	TRBJ2-1	13
CASSQGFVASGIQETQYF	TRBV3-1/TRBV3-2	TRBJ2-5	18
CASSFPDFGVQPQHF	TRBV28	TRBJ1-5	15
CASSQEINRGPGEQYF	TRBV4-3	TRBJ2-7	16
CASNQGLNYGYTF	TRBV2	TRBJ1-2	13
CASSQPGTGKYNEQFF	TRBV28	TRBJ2-1	16
CASSLGVLGRPLHF	TRBV7-2	TRBJ1-6	14
CASTVDREVSPLHF	TRBV28	TRBJ1-6	14
CASSLEVSVGGGQNIQYF	TRBV7-6	TRBJ2-4	18
CATSDFKGGASYNEQFF	TRBV24-1	TRBJ2-1	17
CASGSRQNSPLHF	TRBV12-5	TRBJ1-6	13
CASGTGDPYNEQFF	TRBV10-3	TRBJ2-1	14
CASSLVGSGWQETQYF	TRBV5-4	TRBJ2-5	16
CASSPYAPTGSGNEKLFF	TRBV18	TRBJ1-4	18
CASRYGQGRTGELFF	TRBV4-1	TRBJ2-2	15
CASSQDFRWTVEAFF	TRBV3-1/TRBV3-2	TRBJ1-1	15
CATSRYRDEQYF	TRBV15	TRBJ2-7	12
CASSPSGVGGYTF	TRBV5-1	TRBJ1-2	13
CASSPVMEVVNTEAFF	TRBV5-4	TRBJ1-1	16
CASSQEWTGVYEQYF	TRBV4-1	TRBJ2-7	15
CAIRADRRYYEQYF	TRBV10-3	TRBJ2-7	14
CASRTDRGNQPQHF	TRBV6-5	TRBJ1-5	14
CASSLEVAQYF	TRBV12-3/TRBV12-4	TRBJ2-3	11
CASSEEGVRTGTYNEQFF	TRBV2	TRBJ2-1	18
CAWNRGRGVYGYTF	TRBV30	TRBJ1-2	14
CASSRRRQGADTQYF	TRBV5-4	TRBJ2-3	15
CASSLAGGMDTGELFF	TRBV3-1/TRBV3-2	TRBJ2-2	16
CASTRQGTYANTEAFF	TRBV28	TRBJ1-1	16
CASSSNLRGGRTHEQYF	TRBV6-2/TRBV6-3	TRBJ2-7	17
CASSIDLLAGVQGGYTF	TRBV19	TRBJ1-2	17
CASSESRVGPGELFF	TRBV10-1	TRBJ2-2	15
CASSGTVQGGYTF	TRBV2	TRBJ1-2	13
CSASPLLGGWNQPQHF	TRBV20-1	TRBJ1-5	16
CASSLAQTGMRNTIYF	TRBV7-6	TRBJ1-3	16
CASSPAQRTYEQYF	TRBV18	TRBJ2-7	14
CASSEYRDSGNTIYF	TRBV6-1	TRBJ1-3	15
CASSLDLAGGGNEQFF	TRBV27	TRBJ2-1	16
CASSSDTYEQYF	TRBV12-3/TRBV12-4	TRBJ2-7	12
CASRVYRASNQPQHF	TRBV6-5	TRBJ1-5	15
CASSLGQRNTEAFF	TRBV9	TRBJ1-1	14
CATSRDPGGIANYGYTF	TRBV15	TRBJ1-2	17
CASSLTTGTGELFF	TRBV5-1	TRBJ2-2	14
CASSLGGGGHNEQFF	TRBV11-3	TRBJ2-1	15